Presented here are 32 T cell receptor beta chains from one specimen sequenced in a study of T-cell memory formation after mild COVID-19. Via MiXCR, TCRdb re-called the 5' RACE reads, giving one row per CDR3 protein. The table records some 320,000 distinct CDR3 sequences, approximately 16% of them present only once. The sample consisted of PBMCs or a T cell subset sorted from them (not recorded which). Receptors were obtained from a man younger than 35 who had mild COVID-19 (a few samples of this study predate the infection). Cell type and time point are not known.

There are a few counts of this clonotype. This sequence joins TRBV10-3 and TRBJ1-6; D remains unclear. Trimming removed 3 bases from V and 7 bases from J, with 19 bases in between. The CDR3 totals 17 residues. The germline V gene has CDR1 ENHRY and CDR2 SYGVKD. CDR3 amino acids: CAISDRFPGEVNSPLHF. In nucleotides, the CDR3 is TGTGCCATCAGTGATCGGTTTCCTGGGGAGGTAAATTCACCCCTCCACTTT.

The chain combines TRBV20-1 with TRBJ1-2; D call uncertain. V shed 5 bases and J shed 8 bases, with 12 bases lying between them. Germline V CDR1 and CDR2: DFQATT, SNEGSKA (reference sequence). The CDR3 covers 11 residues. The CDR3 loop is CSARREKGYTF. The CDR3 nucleotides are TGCAGTGCTCGGAGGGAAAAGGGCTACACCTTC.

This clonotype was seen only a few times. This rearrangement joins TRBV4-3 to TRBJ1-6; D unresolved. There are 14 residues in the CDR3. CDR1 and CDR2 (germline): LGHNA, YSLEER. Trimming cost V 0 bases and J 8 bases, with 8 bases left between them. In nucleotides, the CDR3 is TGCGCCAGCAGCCAAGAAGGAAGTGATTCACCCCTCCACTTT. It specifies CASSQEGSDSPLHF.

This clonotype showed up just a few times. The chain employs TRBV6-5 and TRBJ2-1, with 9 bases lining up with TRBD2. The CDR3 is 15 residues long. V lost 6 bases and J lost 3; bases outside the gene matches: 6. The V gene's germline CDR1 is MNHEY and CDR2 SVGAGI. The DNA of the CDR3 is TGTGCCAGCAGCACCGGGACTAGCTACTACAATGAGCAGTTCTTC. Translated: CASSTGTSYYNEQFF.

This clonotype was seen a handful of times. The chain couples TRBV7-7 to TRBJ2-2; possible D gene TRBD2, 5 bases. This CDR3 is built from 15 residues. Trimming shortened V by 0 bases and J by 6 bases, and 11 bases separated the two germline ends. Germline lookup yields CDR1 SSHAT and CDR2 FNYEAQ (reference sequence). CDR3 coding DNA: TGTGCCAGCAGCTTAGCGAGCGGAGCCCCCGGGGAGCTGTTTTTT. Protein: CASSLASGAPGELFF. The whole variable domain, filled in from reference TRBV7-7 and TRBJ2-2, reads GAGVSQSPRYKVTKRGQDVTLRCDPISSHATLYWYQQALGQGPEFLTYFNYEAQPDKSGLPSDRFSAERPEGSISTLTIQRTEQRDSAMYRCASSLASGAPGELFFGEGSRLTVL.

Remarks on this clonotype: The junction departs from the called germline gene at one end, perhaps through a read error. The chain uses TRBV24-1 and TRBJ1-6, with D possibly TRBD1 on 6 matching bases. Germline CDR1 is KGHDR and CDR2 is SFDVKD. CDR3 length: 9 amino acids. CDR3: CAKGSQGSF. Written as DNA, the CDR3 is TGTGCCAAGGGGTCACAGGGCTCCTTT.

The chain has TRBV29-1 and TRBJ1-2; D is unclear. This CDR3 is 13 amino acids long. In germline, CDR1 is SQVTM, CDR2 ANQGSEA. Trimming cost V 2 bases and J 5 bases, with 12 bases left between them. This chain's CDR3 is CSVEPNDVYGYTF. In DNA, the CDR3 is TGCAGCGTTGAACCTAATGACGTTTATGGCTACACCTTC.

This clonotype was picked up a small number of times. This chain uses TRBV7-2 with TRBJ1-2; the D gene is possibly TRBD1 (5 bases). The CDR3 has 12 residues. Germline CDR1 and CDR2: SGHTA and FQGNSA. Trimming cost V 5 bases and J 5 bases, with 9 bases left between them. CDR3 protein: CASSTTAYGYTF. The CDR3 nucleotides read TGTGCCAGCAGCACGACAGCGTATGGCTACACCTTC.

In its sample, this clonotype was seen a few times. The rearrangement uses TRBV7-9 and TRBJ2-1; weak D call: TRBD1 (5 bases). The CDR3 consists of 17 residues. Trimming pared 5 bases from V and 5 bases from J, leaving 22 bases between. Germline CDR1 is SEHNR and CDR2 is FQNEAQ (reference sequence). DNA for the CDR3: TGTGCCAGCAGCCCCGGGCCCCGGACACAGAAAGACAATGAGCAGTTCTTC. This sequence encodes CASSPGPRTQKDNEQFF.

J is TRBJ1-2 and V is TRBV5-1; no firm D call. The CDR3 contains 14 residues. Germline V CDR1 and CDR2: SGHRS, YFSETQ. V was pared by 1 base and J by 1 base, with 8 bases between. The CDR3: CASSLSRLNYGYTF. The CDR3 DNA is TGCGCCAGCAGCTTGAGCAGGCTTAACTATGGCTACACCTTC.

The gene calls are TRBV15 and TRBJ2-5; D is perhaps TRBD1 (5 bases). Germline CDR1 LNHNV, CDR2 YYDKDF (reference sequence). This CDR3 comprises 13 residues. V was shortened by 5 bases and J by 1 base, with 8 bases between the two germline ends. CDR3 DNA: TGTGCCACCAGCGGCAGGGCCCAAGAGACCCAGTACTTC. It encodes CATSGRAQETQYF.

This chain links TRBV7-2 with TRBJ2-7, with 7 bases aligning to TRBD1. This CDR3 spans 15 amino acids. Germline loops: CDR1 SGHTA, CDR2 FQGNSA. After removal of 1 base from V and 5 bases from J, the junction contained 8 bases not matched to a gene. The CDR3, as DNA: TGTGCCAGCAGCTTAGGGACCGACAGGGTCGACGAGCAGTACGTC. It encodes CASSLGTDRVDEQYV.

The CDR3 sequence is CSASGVGSGTDTQYF. CDR3 DNA sequence: TGCAGTGCTAGTGGGGTAGGGTCCGGCACAGATACGCAGTATTTT. V usage is TRBV20-1 and J usage is TRBJ2-3; no clear D gene. The CDR3 is 15 amino acids. The germline V gene has CDR1 DFQATT and CDR2 SNEGSKA (reference sequence). Trimming took 3 bases from V and 1 from J, leaving 14 bases between them.

This clonotype was seen a few times. The CDR3 DNA is TGCGCCAGCAGTCATTGTTCCGTC. Its protein is CASSHCSV. V is TRBV23-1 and J is TRBJ2-7; D is undetermined. TRBV23-1 is reported as an ORF; its role is uncertain. The CDR3 sequence is 8 residues long.

About this clonotype itself: One junction end disagrees with the germline gene, perhaps due to a read error. The chain's CDR3 is CSVEAGWGAGELFF. The CDR3 bases are TGCAGCGTCGAAGCGGGTTGGGGGGCCGGGGAGCTGTTTTTT. The chain joins TRBV29-1 to TRBJ2-2; perhaps TRBD2 as D (6 bases). Germline lookup yields CDR1 SQVTM and CDR2 ANQGSEA. The CDR3 is 14 residues long.

This clonotype was recorded once. The V gene is TRBV7-2, the J gene TRBJ2-1; weak D call: TRBD1 (6 bases). Germline CDR1 and CDR2: SGHTA and FQGNSA. V was cut by 1 base and J by 3 bases, with 10 bases left in between. This CDR3 comprises 15 residues. The CDR3 nucleotides read TGTGCCAGCAGCTTAGAGGGGGAGTACTACAATGAGCAGTTCTTC. Translating it yields CASSLEGEYYNEQFF.

This clonotype has only a few counts. The chain couples TRBV19 to TRBJ1-1; D perhaps matches TRBD1 (5 bases). The CDR3 is made up of 13 amino acids. Germline V gene lookup returns CDR1 LNHDA and CDR2 SQIVND (reference sequence). The V end lost 3 bases, the J end lost 5 bases, and 10 bases lay between the germline ends. CDR3 loop: CASSIGGATEAFF. CDR3 nucleotide sequence: TGTGCCAGTAGTATTGGAGGGGCAACTGAAGCTTTCTTT.

The chain joins TRBV7-2 to TRBJ2-3; 14 nucleotides agree with TRBD2. In germline, CDR1 is SGHTA, CDR2 FQGNSA. This CDR3 contains 16 residues. The J segment lost 5 bases and the V segment lost 5 bases, leaving 6 bases of the junction unmatched. The CDR3 DNA sequence: TGTGCCAGCAGCCGGACTAGCGGGGGGCTCGGAGATACGCAGTATTTT. Translation gives CASSRTSGGLGDTQYF.

In its sample, this clonotype was seen many times. The rearrangement joins TRBV7-2 to TRBJ2-7; possibly TRBD1 or TRBD2 for D (7 bases each). The CDR3 has 14 residues. CDR1 is SGHTA, CDR2 FQGNSA, per germline. V was clipped by 0 bases and J by 6 bases, with 12 bases between them. CDR3 loop: CASSLAFRGGEQYF. DNA of the CDR3: TGTGCCAGCAGCTTAGCGTTCAGGGGGGGCGAGCAGTACTTC.

In this sample, this clonotype turned up a few times. The gene calls are TRBV27 and TRBJ2-7; perhaps D is TRBD1 or TRBD2 (5 bases each). Germline V lookup: CDR1 MNHEY, CDR2 SMNVEV (reference sequence). This CDR3 comprises 15 residues. Trimming removed 3 bases at V and 2 bases at J, with 14 bases between. The CDR3 DNA sequence: TGTGCCAGCAGTTTCACCGGGGCAGGGACCTACGAGCAGTACTTC. Translating it yields CASSFTGAGTYEQYF.

V usage is TRBV20-1 and J usage is TRBJ2-7; the D gene is possibly TRBD1 (5 bases). Trimming shortened V by 4 bases and J by 2 bases, and 9 bases separated the two germline ends. The CDR3 contains 12 residues. Germline V lookup: CDR1 DFQATT, CDR2 SNEGSKA (reference sequence). CDR3 nucleotides: TGCAGTGCTATTGACAGCCCCTACGAGCAGTACTTC. Protein: CSAIDSPYEQYF.

This clonotype was seen many times. The genes are TRBV12-3 or TRBV12-4 and TRBJ1-1; D remains ambiguous. Trimming shortened V by 2 bases and J by 1 base, and 8 bases separated the two germline ends. This CDR3 is 14 amino acids long. The CDR3 DNA follows: TGTGCCAGCAGTTTAAACCTAGAGAACACTGAAGCTTTCTTT. Its protein is CASSLNLENTEAFF.

This clonotype appeared a few times. This chain connects TRBV7-9 to TRBJ2-2; TRBD1 or TRBD2 may be the D gene (6 bases each). The germline V gene has CDR1 SEHNR and CDR2 FQNEAQ (reference sequence). The CDR3 is 15 residues long. Trimming shortened V by 3 bases and J by 4 bases, and 12 bases separated the two germline ends. CDR3 loop: CASSFTGGGTGELFF. The CDR3 DNA sequence: TGTGCCAGCAGCTTTACCGGGGGCGGCACCGGGGAGCTGTTTTTT.

The chain employs TRBV3-1 and TRBJ1-1, with D uncertain. The CDR3 extends over 13 amino acids. Germline V CDR1 and CDR2: LGHDT, YNNKEL (reference sequence). V lost 3 bases and J lost 6, with 11 bases in between. For the CDR3, the DNA is TGTGCCAGCAGCCAGGTCGAGACGTCTGAAGCTTTCTTT. Protein sequence: CASSQVETSEAFF.

This clonotype has more than one count but fewer than ten. The chain links TRBV5-1 to TRBJ2-3; D is possibly TRBD1 (6 bases). The germline CDR1 and CDR2 sequences are SGHRS and YFSETQ. The ends were cut back, 5 bases at V and 0 bases at J, with 13 bases in the middle. This CDR3 is 15 amino acids long. The DNA for the CDR3 is TGCGCCAGCAGGGGAAACGGACAGAGCACAGATACGCAGTATTTT. It is translated as CASRGNGQSTDTQYF.

J is TRBJ2-3 and V is TRBV27; D is perhaps TRBD1 (5 bases). The CDR3 is made up of 15 amino acids. The V and J ends lost 0 bases and 1 base respectively, with 8 bases between them. Germline lookup yields CDR1 MNHEY and CDR2 SMNVEV (reference sequence). CDR3 DNA sequence: TGTGCCAGCAGTTTATCGATAGGGGGCACAGATACGCAGTATTTT. As protein: CASSLSIGGTDTQYF.

The chain has TRBV7-2 and TRBJ2-5, with unresolved D. V shed 5 bases and J shed 5 bases, with 18 bases lying between them. The CDR3 consists of 15 residues. Per the germline V gene, CDR1 is SGHTA and CDR2 is FQGNSA. CDR3 bases: TGTGCCAGCAGCCCTCTAGGACCTGACACGGAGACCCAGTACTTC. Its translation is CASSPLGPDTETQYF.

This clonotype came up many times. The genes are TRBV7-2 and TRBJ2-5, with 10 bases aligning to TRBD2. There are 16 residues in the CDR3. With V trimmed by 1 base and J by 5 bases, 7 bases remained unmatched. Germline CDR1 SGHTA, CDR2 FQGNSA. The CDR3 protein is CASSLVRTSGVETQYF. The CDR3 DNA reads TGTGCCAGCAGCTTAGTAAGGACTAGCGGCGTGGAGACCCAGTACTTC.

This clonotype occurred a few times. One end of the junction does not line up with germline, which may come from a read error. The chain employs TRBV4-3 and TRBJ2-5, with 10 nucleotides matching TRBD2. The germline V gene encodes CDR1 LGHNA and CDR2 YSLEER. The CDR3 consists of 15 residues. CDR3 nucleotide sequence: TGCGCCAGTAGCCAAGATAGCGGGGGGCGGGAGACCCAGTACTTC. It encodes CASSQDSGGRETQYF.

This rearrangement joins TRBV28 to TRBJ2-7; D perhaps matches TRBD1 (5 bases). Trimming took 4 bases from V and 2 from J, leaving 15 bases between them. In germline, CDR1 is MDHEN, CDR2 SYDVKM. The length of the CDR3 is 15 residues. CDR3 residues: CASSSWQGLTYEQYV. The CDR3 DNA is TGTGCCAGCAGTTCGTGGCAGGGATTGACCTACGAGCAGTACGTC.

This rearrangement joins TRBV20-1 to TRBJ2-3, with 8 positions matching TRBD2. The length of the CDR3 is 15 residues. V was clipped by 1 base and J by 2 bases; unmatched bases: 5. Germline values: CDR1 DFQATT, CDR2 SNEGSKA (reference sequence). CDR3 in amino acids: CSARVLTSATDTQYF. CDR3 in DNA: TGCAGTGCTAGAGTCTTGACTAGCGCCACAGATACGCAGTATTTT.

This chain uses TRBV12-3 or TRBV12-4 with TRBJ2-1; tentatively, D is TRBD1 (6 bases). V lost 7 bases to trimming and J lost 2 bases, with 15 bases between them. The CDR3 runs to 15 residues. The CDR3 nucleotides read TGTGCCAGCATGGCCCCAGGGGTAGCCTACAATGAGCAGTTCTTC. It codes for CASMAPGVAYNEQFF.